This T cell receptor beta chain stems from a study of shared clonotypes between healthy human individuals (TCRdb year 2020). Regarding the study in general: The cohort comprised a couple of women and a few men aged 18 to 49 years. For each donor, CD4 naive and CD4 memory were each run on three plates, CD8 naive on two plates, and CD8 memory on one plate. Different laboratories and diverse techniques were used to prepare libraries and sequence TCR repertoires, to increase sequencing depth and limit assay-specific biases. To estimate repertoire size and how much clonotypes are shared between individuals, the study performed deep sequencing of blood TCR repertoires from roughly five healthy adults. Each donor's leukapheresis produced roughly between about 0.8 and 10 billion PBMCs.

Donors were healthy HIV-negative adults with no recently reported acute infections or vaccinations. Every donor was a Caucasian adult living in Nashville, Tennessee, USA. CD4+ T cells were enriched by magnetic negative selection; naive cells were then positively selected on CD45RA, and the negative fraction formed the memory subset. After blood collection by leukapheresis, PBMCs were isolated using Ficoll-Histopaque density gradient centrifugation and then cryopreserved in the vapor phase of liquid nitrogen. Purity and quantity of every magnetically sorted T cell population were checked by analytical flow cytometry. From each sorted fraction, genomic DNA was isolated and quantified by UV absorbance on a Nanodrop 2000c. The CDR3 numbers 15 residues from cysteine through phenylalanine. The retained sequence is limited to the CDR3, 45 bases, with the frame set at the first base. Trimmed from V: 6 bases; trimmed from J: 2 bases; junction bases lacking a gene match: 8. The germline V gene sets CDR1 to SNHLY and CDR2 to FYNNEI.

Comments on this clone: Its antigen is not yet known. One base away there is no much larger clone; base qualities are not given.

The study at large found these results: Incomplete sequencing was indicated by rarefaction of sorted-subset datasets, despite the large sequencing depth. Sampling was restricted to blood, and TCR repertoires in tissue are likely to differ from TCR repertoires in blood. Based on pairwise subsampling, the degree of clonotype sharing among donors was expected to be affected by sequencing depth. Because the study included only a small number of donors, the genetic and exposure-history diversity represented was limited. Naive subsets generally had larger estimated clonotype richness than memory subsets did. Compared with non-shared clonotypes, the clonotypes found in all four sorted-subset donors had higher generation probabilities. About 5% of naive CD4, 3% to 4% of naive CD8, approximately 2.2% of memory CD4, and 0.35% to 0.4% of memory CD8 clonotypes were shared across several donors.

Using the deep immunoSEQ assay, multiplex PCR amplified TCR CDR3 regions from genomic DNA. Extracted genomic DNA from each cell subset was distributed evenly across all wells of several immunoSEQ 96-well plates, and each plate was treated as a replicate. For sorted subsets, approximately 190 ng genomic DNA, equal to 25,000 to 35,000 T cell genomes, was loaded into each replicate PCR. Purified libraries were quantified with a Qubit 3.0 fluorometer, sized on a Bioanalyzer 2100, and re-quantified with the KAPA Library Quantification kit. Every immunoSEQ 96-well plate was sequenced on a separate single-read 150-cycle Illumina NextSeq 550 flow cell. From the authors' description of their analysis: The immunoSEQ output contained only junctional sequences without quality scores, so filtering could not match that applied to full-length reads. Sequences were annotated with PyIR, a Python wrapper for IgBLAST v1.9, using IMGT germline references to assign V/J genes and CDR3. Reads were removed for weak V/J assignments (E-value above 1e-6), missing CDR3, stop codons, out-of-frame junctions, or ambiguous translated residues. V3J clonotypes were defined as sequences sharing the same inferred V gene, J gene, and CDR3 amino acid sequence. To compute the percentage overlap between repertoires, the number of shared unique clonotypes was divided by the size of the smaller repertoire. Richness of each repertoire was evaluated using RTK rarefaction, the Chao1 estimator, and Recon v2.1 estimates of unobserved clonotypes. Generation probabilities were computed with OLGA for all TCRbeta clonotypes obtained by the gDNA method from several donors. What TCRdb holds here is the immuneACCESS table cut down to in-frame rearrangements. Part of the clones is not present; checked against another copy, under half of the missing clones reflect an unresolved V gene, and the others are unexplained. V and J calls and clone size follow that table, whereas D and trimming were derived from the DNA. The sample profile shows about 2.4 million clones; around 94% of them were found once. Under 0.15% of the sample rests with the top ten.

The rearrangement combines TRBV2 with TRBJ2-3; 7 bases in the junction line up with TRBD2. The sequence was obtained from a man between 18 and 35 years old in good health. What was sequenced was naive CD4+ T cells sorted from blood. The cell subset or site label corresponds to: CD45RA+ positively selected. The DNA reads TGTGCCAGCAGCTCCGAGCGGGGACTCACAGATACGCAGTATTTT. Its protein reads: CASSSERGLTDTQYF.